This T cell receptor beta chain was obtained from a study of regulatory T cells in long-lasting Graves disease (dated by TCRdb to the early 2020s). Turning to the overall study: Antithyroid drugs had been taken for less than 3 months by newly diagnosed Graves' disease patients. The study was registered as a clinical trial and conducted in China. This study used TCR sequencing and RNA sequencing of peripheral blood to compare persistent Graves' disease patients against newly diagnosed Graves' disease patients. A total of around 35 samples underwent TCR sequencing, from about 13 patients with persistent Graves' disease and some 20 patients with newly diagnosed Graves' disease. Study-wide conclusions, independent of this receptor: Preferential use of TRBV28, TRBJ1-2 and TRBJ2-5 was observed in persistent disease, whereas TRBV20-1 and TRBJ2-1 were favored in newly diagnosed disease. Persistent Graves' disease patients showed lower TCR Shannon entropy and fewer highly expanded clones than newly diagnosed patients, suggesting clonal expansion. The authors noted that the small sample size was a limitation that may lower accuracy. Persistent patients shared more public clonotypes among themselves (roughly 2,700) than newly diagnosed patients did (approximately 900). Sequencing and analysis were limited to the TCR beta chain. Peripheral blood alone was examined, since thyroid tissue, which constituted the primary lesion, could not be accessed.

The meaning of the sample's time point label: newly diagnosed GD, antithyroid drugs for less than 3 months. RNA was extracted from PBMCs in TRIzol for both TCR sequencing and RNA sequencing. The diagnosis of Graves' disease followed American Thyroid Association guidelines. Recruitment of patients was carried out at an endocrinology department in Xi'an, China. Each patient gave approximately 10 milliliters of peripheral blood, collected in an EDTA anticoagulant tube. Ficoll Paque Plus density gradient separation was used to isolate PBMCs, and no further T cell sorting was done. An Agilent 2100 Bioanalyzer and agarose gel were used to check RNA quality, and a NanoDrop 2000 was used to measure RNA concentration. From the germline V gene, CDR1 is KGHSH and CDR2 is LQKENI. Trimming leaves V shorter by 4 bases and J shorter by 9 bases, with the junction holding 10 bases beyond the gene matches. Spanning cysteine to phenylalanine, the CDR3 consists of 15 amino acids. CDR3 DNA is the only sequence kept; it has 45 bases, read in frame from the first base.

There are many counts of this clonotype. Its antigen remains unidentified. Per-base qualities were not stored, and no clone one base away is much larger. The receptor library was made with multiplex PCR. Sequenced on an Illumina HiSeq 4000. TCR beta libraries were built with iRepertoire HTBI primers and Arm-PCR amplification of CDR3 regions. Before sequencing, the PCR products went through gel purification. The original methods were these. Gene usage analysis of CDR3 amino acid clonotypes relied on the roughly 58 TRBV and more than twelve TRBJ segments identified across samples. Filtered high-quality paired reads were merged into contigs using COPE and FqMerger. Contigs were aligned with BLAST to IMGT TRBV, TRBD and TRBJ reference genes, and CDR3 was defined per IMGT. Any clonotype with a frequency above 0.1% was classified as a highly expanded clone. Shannon entropy served as the measure of repertoire diversity, while the Gini coefficient captured V-J evenness. A clonotype was considered public if more than one individual shared it. The public reads were quality trimmed at Q25 with fastp and then assembled into clones with MiXCR by TCRdb, keeping productive beta chains. Rows are combined by CDR3 protein, so each entry shows the most common genes and DNA. The V and J calls were not made by the authors but by TCRdb's processing. Counted in this sample were about 430,000 distinct CDR3 sequences; over 12% of them appeared once. The ten largest clones take up approximately 7.6% of the sample.

In addition, the sample was reused for a study of T cells in Graves' hyperthyroidism and ophthalmopathy. That second report states: Stable Graves' hyperthyroidism was defined as no progression to ophthalmopathy during 18 months of follow-up. Hyperthyroidism patients were aged 18 to 65 years and newly diagnosed, with disease duration of less than 2 months. Exclusion was applied to patients with uncontrolled infections, other autoimmune diseases, pregnancy or lactation. Clinical symptoms, serum thyroxine and TRAb, thyroid ultrasound, and orbital computed tomography formed the basis for the diagnoses. The first round of RT-PCR for the TCR CDR3 was performed with the HTBI primer set and the Qiagen OneStep RT-PCR kit. Most expanded thyroid clonotypes (frequency above 0.001) were also detected in blood, suggesting blood repertoires may reflect thyroid immune responses. A model built on a 13 V-J signature distinguished ophthalmopathy from stable hyperthyroidism, reaching approximately 89% sensitivity and 81.08% specificity in cross-validation and 80%/75% in testing. In validation, the model predicted progression to ophthalmopathy with around 71% sensitivity and about 73% specificity, a median of about 6.7 months before onset. To identify TCR V-J signatures that set the groups apart, the researchers used a discovery cohort of 95 to 100 patients, made up of 40 to 45 with Graves' ophthalmopathy and 55 to 65 with stable Graves' hyperthyroidism. An independent validation cohort of under 20 hyperthyroidism patients and 17 patients who later progressed to ophthalmopathy tested prospective prediction of ophthalmopathy. The approximately 95 discovery patients were divided at random into training and test sets in a 7:3 ratio. Thyroid tissue and blood T-cell repertoires from six Graves' hyperthyroidism patients were also compared in the study. After sampling, hyperthyroidism patients received methimazole starting at 30 mg daily, and ophthalmopathy patients received high-dose intravenous methylprednisolone. Libraries were constructed in a second round of multiplex PCR, after which size selection and purification were carried out. Sequencing of the libraries was done on an Illumina HiSeq2000 using paired-end 100 bp reads. SOAPnuke was used to process the raw data, with reads discarded if the reads contained adapters or uncalled bases, had a mean Phred below 15, or lacked an exact constant-primer or identifier match. High-quality paired reads were merged using COPE v1.2.5, and each unique nucleotide sequence was defined as a clonotype. MiTCR v1.1 was used to align the clonotypes against IMGT TRBV, TRBD and TRBJ reference segments. The analysis was restricted to V-J combinations with a frequency above 0.0001, which together covered around 99% of the repertoires. A TCS score was defined as the ratio of F50 (clonal expansion) to E x V (chaos), with BLOSUM62-based TCRdist applied between CDR3 peptides within each V-J. Welch's t-statistics and random forest reduced just over 500 V-J features to 13, which were used in a naive Bayes classifier (R e1071). No statistical method was used to fix the sample size in advance, and group allocation was not hidden from the investigators. The paper reports TCR Vbeta CDR3 sequencing of over 120 peripheral blood samples: some 44 ophthalmopathy, roughly 74 hyperthyroidism and around 17 progressor patients.

This receptor was taken from a woman in her thirties or forties with Graves disease. Donor details come from another sample of the same person, matched by shared clones. The rearranged chain carries TRBV18 and TRBJ2-1; TRBD2 aligns with 9 central bases. The sample here was peripheral blood mononuclear cells (PBMCs), taken at new diagnosis, from a patient treated with antithyroid drugs. The nucleotide sequence is given as TGTGCCAGCTCACTGGGGACTAGCTGGGGAGGTGAGCAGTTCTTC. This sequence encodes CASSLGTSWGGEQFF.